The 24 T cell receptor beta chains below all came from one sample that was sequenced in a study of regulatory T cells in long-lasting Graves disease. Library construction for TCR beta used iRepertoire HTBI primers and Arm-PCR of CDR3 regions. TCRdb reanalysed the multiplex PCR reads using MiXCR and keeps one entry per CDR3 protein. Of about 440,000 distinct CDR3 sequences listed, around 15% are singletons. Time point specified: newly diagnosed GD, antithyroid drugs for less than 3 months. Scientists built the TCR library using RNA that was extracted from PBMCs. These data also featured in a second study, about T cells in Graves' hyperthyroidism and ophthalmopathy.

Sequences were derived from peripheral blood mononuclear cells (PBMCs), sampled at new diagnosis, from a patient treated with antithyroid drugs. These receptors were collected from a woman aged 18-30 years with Graves disease.

This clonotype was counted only a few times. The gene calls are TRBV19 and TRBJ1-1; D remains ambiguous. The germline V and J ends were trimmed by 4 bases and 0 bases, with 3 bases remaining between them. This CDR3 spans 12 amino acids. Germline lookup yields CDR1 LNHDA and CDR2 SQIVND (reference sequence). The CDR3, as DNA: TGTGCCAGTAGTAACGTGAACACTGAAGCTTTCTTT. This sequence encodes CASSNVNTEAFF.

This clonotype turned up a few times. V is TRBV6-1 and J is TRBJ2-2; no clear D. Germline V CDR1 and CDR2: MNHNS, SASEGT. CDR3 size: 13 residues. The V gene lost 6 bases and the J gene lost 7 bases, with 12 bases spanning the gap. The DNA of the CDR3 is TGTGCCAGCAGCCCCGTCGTTCGCGGGGAGCTGTTTTTT. This translates into CASSPVVRGELFF.

This clonotype was seen at least ten times. The chain is built from TRBV11-3 and TRBJ2-1; 8 positions match TRBD1. The germline V gene has CDR1 SGHNT and CDR2 YENEEA. The length of the CDR3 is 18 residues. The junction had 15 bases not matched to a gene; V was cut back by 1 base and J by 7 bases. This CDR3 reads CASSLVGRGRGLSNEQFF. As DNA, the CDR3 is TGTGCCAGCAGCTTAGTAGGTCGTGGCAGGGGGCTGAGTAATGAGCAGTTCTTC. Drawing the rest from reference TRBV11-3 and TRBJ2-1, the complete variable domain is EAGVVQSPRYKIIEKKQPVAFWCNPISGHNTLYWYLQNLGQGPELLIRYENEEAVDDSQLPKDRFSAERLKGVDSTLKIQPAELGDSAVYLCASSLVGRGRGLSNEQFFGPGTRLTVL.

Ten or more counts support this clonotype. The chain joins TRBV18 to TRBJ2-5, with D uncertain. This CDR3 spans 15 amino acids. Germline lookup yields CDR1 KGHSH and CDR2 LQKENI. The V gene lost 0 bases and the J gene lost 0 bases, with 8 bases spanning the gap. CDR3 sequence reads: CASSPPAGYQETQYF. The CDR3 region has the DNA TGTGCCAGCTCACCACCAGCCGGGTACCAAGAGACCCAGTACTTC.

V is TRBV28 and J is TRBJ2-7, with TRBD1 matching 10 bases. With 4 bases clipped from V and 3 bases from J, the junction kept 6 bases outside the gene matches. The CDR3 is 15 amino acids. The germline gives CDR1 MDHEN, CDR2 SYDVKM. For the CDR3, the DNA is TGTGCCAGCAGTTGGGGACAGGGGATTATCTACGAGCAGTACTTC. Translated: CASSWGQGIIYEQYF.

The chain has TRBV7-6 and TRBJ2-2; D call uncertain. Germline CDR1 is SGHVS and CDR2 is FNYEAQ. Trimming cost V 1 base and J 0 bases, with 9 bases left between them. This CDR3 has 16 amino acids. The CDR3 loop reads CASSLGSMANTGELFF. For the CDR3, the DNA is TGTGCCAGCAGCTTAGGTAGTATGGCGAACACCGGGGAGCTGTTTTTT.

This clonotype was counted ten times or more. The genes are TRBV20-1 and TRBJ2-5; 7 bases agree with TRBD1. The CDR3 is made up of 12 amino acids. Germline V lookup: CDR1 DFQATT, CDR2 SNEGSKA (reference sequence). Trimming at V came to 6 bases and at J to 2 bases, leaving 3 bases not matched to a gene. CDR3 amino acids: CSAEGQQETQYF. The CDR3 DNA reads as TGCAGTGCAGAGGGACAGCAAGAGACCCAGTACTTC.

The J gene is TRBJ2-7, the V gene TRBV27; TRBD1 agrees at 7 bases. V lost 4 bases and J lost 0; bases outside the gene matches: 15. The CDR3 consists of 18 residues. CDR1 and CDR2 (germline): MNHEY, SMNVEV (reference sequence). CDR3 residues: CASSSPGQASESSYEQYF. The CDR3 DNA reads TGTGCCAGCAGTTCACCCGGACAGGCTTCGGAGAGCTCCTACGAGCAGTACTTC.

This clonotype was picked up many times. The chain recombines TRBV10-3 with TRBJ2-2; TRBD2 agrees at 11 bases. After removal of 5 bases from V and 0 bases from J, the junction contained 8 bases not matched to a gene. CDR3 length equals 18 residues. Per germline, CDR1 ENHRY and CDR2 SYGVKD. CDR3 protein: CAISKRTSGPSNTGELFF. The DNA for the CDR3 is TGTGCCATCAGTAAACGGACTAGCGGGCCATCGAACACCGGGGAGCTGTTTTTT.

The table lists this clonotype with many counts. The J gene is TRBJ2-7, the V gene TRBV3-1; 8 bases agree with TRBD1. The V and J ends lost 4 bases and 6 bases, in that order; junction bases with no gene match: 5. The CDR3 has 13 amino acids. CDR1 is LGHDT and CDR2 is YNNKEL in the germline V gene (reference sequence). Written as DNA, the CDR3 is TGTGCCAGCAGCCGCGGACAGGGCGGCGAGCAGTACTTC. This translates into CASSRGQGGEQYF.

The sample holds a few counts of this clonotype. This sequence joins TRBV5-5 and TRBJ2-1; weak D call: TRBD1 (7 bases). Germline V gives CDR1 SGHKS, CDR2 YYEKEE (reference sequence). Trimming cost V 7 bases and J 6 bases, with 23 bases left between them. The length of the CDR3 is 16 residues. The CDR3 coding sequence is TGTGCCAGCCAGGGGGGAACAGGGCGTTCGGGCAATGAGCAGTTCTTC. Translated: CASQGGTGRSGNEQFF. Based on the CDR3 plus reference TRBV5-5 and TRBJ2-1, the full variable domain is DAGVTQSPTHLIKTRGQQVTLRCSPISGHKSVSWYQQVLGQGPQFIFQYYEKEERGRGNFPDRFSARQFPNYSSELNVNALLLGDSALYLCASQGGTGRSGNEQFFGPGTRLTVL.

The chain uses TRBV12-3 or TRBV12-4 and TRBJ2-6, with no clear D. The CDR3 runs 14 residues. V lost 6 bases and J lost 2, with 8 bases in between. The CDR3 protein is CASSSGTGANVLTF. The CDR3 DNA reads TGTGCCAGCAGCTCCGGAACTGGGGCCAACGTCCTGACTTTC.

This clonotype was observed at least ten times. The chain combines TRBV20-1 with TRBJ2-1; 11 bases align to TRBD2. Losses at the gene ends were 5 bases for V and 9 bases for J; bases not matched to a gene: 9. There are 14 residues in the CDR3. CDR1 is DFQATT and CDR2 is SNEGSKA in the germline V gene (reference sequence). In nucleotides, the CDR3 is TGCAGTGCTCCAAGGGCTAGCGGGAGGAGTGAGCAGTTCTTC. It codes for CSAPRASGRSEQFF.

The chain combines TRBV20-1 with TRBJ2-2; D may be TRBD1 (5 bases). Trimming left V 6 bases short and J 0 bases short, with 11 bases between. Germline-derived CDR1 and CDR2 are DFQATT and SNEGSKA (reference sequence). CDR3 length equals 14 residues. The CDR3 DNA is TGCAGTGCACGACAGATTACGAACACCGGGGAGCTGTTTTTT. It encodes CSARQITNTGELFF.

The sample holds many counts of this clonotype. The chain is built from TRBV28 and TRBJ1-5; 7 bases map to TRBD1. The CDR3 contains 16 residues. V dropped 4 bases and J dropped 3; count of bases not matched to a gene: 9. Germline lookup yields CDR1 MDHEN and CDR2 SYDVKM. Here the CDR3 reads CASSSRQGLNNQPQHF. The DNA of the CDR3 is TGTGCCAGCAGTTCACGACAGGGTTTAAACAATCAGCCCCAGCATTTT.

This clonotype was observed at least ten times. The V gene is TRBV12-3 or TRBV12-4, the J gene TRBJ2-3; unclear D gene. Trimming took 7 bases from V and 0 from J, leaving 26 bases between them. The CDR3 totals 19 residues. In DNA, the CDR3 is TGTGCCAGCACCCCGATTTCGCCTCCTCCACCCCCCAGCACAGATACGCAGTATTTT. The encoded protein is CASTPISPPPPPSTDTQYF.

The chain uses TRBV5-1 and TRBJ2-2; 8 nucleotides match TRBD1. Germline values: CDR1 SGHRS, CDR2 YFSETQ. The junction had 3 bases not matched to a gene; V was cut back by 1 base and J by 1 base. The CDR3 runs 16 residues. For the CDR3, the DNA is TGCGCCAGCAGCTTGTTGACAGGGGAGAACACCGGGGAGCTGTTTTTT. Translated, it gives CASSLLTGENTGELFF.

This clonotype was counted ten times or more. J is TRBJ2-1 and V is TRBV3-1; TRBD2 aligns across 10 bases. Per germline, CDR1 LGHDT and CDR2 YNNKEL (reference sequence). The junction had 6 bases not matched to a gene; V was cut back by 0 bases and J by 4 bases. The CDR3 totals 17 residues. The CDR3 DNA reads as TGTGCCAGCAGCCAAGATCTCCCGGGACTAGCGTACAATGAGCAGTTCTTC. Protein product: CASSQDLPGLAYNEQFF.

This clonotype was found a few times. This chain uses TRBV29-1 with TRBJ2-7; TRBD1 matches 7 bases. The V segment lost 6 bases and the J segment 4 bases; nucleotides outside the gene matches: 9. Germline CDR1 and CDR2: SQVTM and ANQGSEA. CDR3 length equals 13 residues. The CDR3 sequence: CSVSGGVRYEQYF. The DNA of the CDR3 is TGCAGCGTCTCAGGGGGTGTAAGATACGAGCAGTACTTC.

This clonotype was picked up a small number of times. The chain joins TRBV28 to TRBJ2-2; perhaps TRBD1 as D (5 bases). From germline, CDR1 is MDHEN and CDR2 SYDVKM. The length of the CDR3 is 16 residues. Trimming left V 5 bases short and J 0 bases short, with 13 bases between. In DNA, the CDR3 is TGTGCCAGCAGTAGGTGGGGCTCCCCGAACACCGGGGAGCTGTTTTTT. Translated, it gives CASSRWGSPNTGELFF.

This clonotype occurred once. This chain links TRBV10-3 with TRBJ2-3; unclear D gene. CDR3 length: 12 amino acids. Trimming shortened V by 2 bases and J by 6 bases, and 6 bases separated the two germline ends. Per the germline V gene, CDR1 is ENHRY and CDR2 is SYGVKD. CDR3 DNA: TGTGCCATCAGTGAGGGGCGGGATACGCAGTATTTT. It yields the protein CAISEGRDTQYF.

The V gene is TRBV29-1, the J gene TRBJ2-5; 10 nucleotides agree with TRBD1. The CDR3 is 17 residues long. Germline assignment: CDR1 SQVTM and CDR2 ANQGSEA. V was pared by 3 bases and J by 3 bases, with 13 bases of the junction left unmatched. This CDR3 is CSVDGQGEYFDKETQYF. The CDR3 region has the DNA TGCAGCGTTGATGGACAGGGGGAGTATTTTGACAAAGAGACCCAGTACTTC.

The rearrangement links TRBV15 to TRBJ2-1; TRBD2 agrees at 11 bases. CDR1 is LNHNV, CDR2 YYDKDF, per germline (reference sequence). This CDR3 is 16 amino acids long. J gave up 2 bases and V 2 bases, and 2 bases lay outside the gene matches. This CDR3 is CATSRLAGGTYNEQFF. DNA of the CDR3: TGTGCCACCAGCAGACTAGCGGGAGGAACCTACAATGAGCAGTTCTTC.

The chain links TRBV5-4 to TRBJ2-7; D is ambiguous. CDR1 and CDR2 (germline): SGHNT, YYREEE (reference sequence). The CDR3 has 14 residues. Trimming stripped 3 bases from V and 2 bases from J, with 12 bases between. CDR3 bases: TGTGCCAGCAGCTCTAGATGGGAACCCTACGAGCAGTACTTC. It yields the protein CASSSRWEPYEQYF. The full variable domain, its missing parts supplied by reference TRBV5-4 and TRBJ2-7, is ETGVTQSPTHLIKTRGQQVTLRCSSQSGHNTVSWYQQALGQGPQFIFQYYREEENGRGNFPPRFSGLQFPNYSSELNVNALELDDSALYLCASSSRWEPYEQYFGPGTRLTVT.